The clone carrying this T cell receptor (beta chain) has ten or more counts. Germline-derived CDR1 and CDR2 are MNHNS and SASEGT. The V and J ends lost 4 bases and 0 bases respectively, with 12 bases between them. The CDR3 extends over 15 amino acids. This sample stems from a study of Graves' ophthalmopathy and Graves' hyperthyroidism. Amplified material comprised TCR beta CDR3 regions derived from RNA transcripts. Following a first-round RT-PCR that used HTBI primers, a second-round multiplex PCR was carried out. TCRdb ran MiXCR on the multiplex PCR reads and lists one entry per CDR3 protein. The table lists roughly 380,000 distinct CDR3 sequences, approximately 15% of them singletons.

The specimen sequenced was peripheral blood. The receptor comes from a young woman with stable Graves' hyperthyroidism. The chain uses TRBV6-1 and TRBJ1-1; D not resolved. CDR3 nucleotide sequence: TGTGCCAGCAGTGGTCCCGGACGGGTGAACACTGAAGCTTTCTTT. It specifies CASSGPGRVNTEAFF.